Listed here are 7 T cell receptor beta chains from one sample, sequenced in a study of cytomegalovirus exposure and HLA in healthy donors. PCR employed 60 Vbeta and 13 Jbeta primers. Method: immunoSEQ multiplex PCR; TCRdb's copy keeps in-frame clones and lacks some. The sample totals about 160,000 clones. The sequencing sample was made of PBMCs. The source is a woman aged 55-69 years in good health and CMV-seronegative.

CDR3 sequence reads: CASSSPGQGASGANVLTF. CDR3 bases: TGCGCCAGCAGCTCACCGGGACAGGGGGCCTCTGGGGCCAACGTCCTGACTTTC. The rearrangement uses TRBV5-1 and TRBJ2-6; 12 bases are a match to TRBD1. This CDR3 spans 18 amino acids. CDR1 and CDR2 (germline): SGHRS, YFSETQ. After removal of 3 bases from V and 0 bases from J, the junction contained 4 bases not matched to a gene.

The chain combines TRBV4-3 with TRBJ2-1; the match to TRBD1 covers 7 bases. Looked up from germline, CDR1 is LGHNA and CDR2 is YSLEER. The CDR3 is 19 residues long. Trimming at V came to 2 bases and at J to 0 bases, leaving 13 bases not matched to a gene. This CDR3 reads CASSQRDPRQGISYNEQFF. In nucleotides, the CDR3 is TGCGCCAGCAGCCAACGCGATCCCCGACAGGGCATCTCCTACAATGAGCAGTTCTTC.

The chain has TRBV7-9 and TRBJ2-7, with 9 bases aligning to TRBD2. Germline V gene sequence: CDR1 SEHNR, CDR2 FQNEAQ (reference sequence). This CDR3 spans 15 amino acids. V lost 2 bases, J lost 0 bases, and 2 bases stayed unmatched. CDR3 region: CASSLSGGTSYEQYF. CDR3 nucleotides: TGTGCCAGCAGCTTAAGCGGGGGGACCTCCTACGAGCAGTACTTC.

V usage is TRBV18 and J usage is TRBJ1-1; 7 bases map to TRBD1. The CDR3 sequence is 15 residues long. The trim removed 3 bases at V and 8 bases at J, leaving 12 bases unmatched. Germline CDR1 reads KGHSH; CDR2 reads LQKENI. This CDR3 is CASSPDRVRNQEAFF. The CDR3 DNA sequence: TGTGCCAGCTCACCCGACAGGGTGAGGAATCAAGAAGCTTTCTTT.

The rearrangement joins TRBV10-3 to TRBJ2-1; the D gene is possibly TRBD1 (5 bases). The length of the CDR3 is 12 residues. Trimming removed 2 bases from V and 13 bases from J, with 12 bases in between. The V gene's germline CDR1 is ENHRY and CDR2 SYGVKD. The CDR3 DNA reads TGTGCCATCAGTGAGAAGCAGGGCATACAGTTCTTC. This translates into CAISEKQGIQFF.

The V and J genes are TRBV7-8 and TRBJ2-5, with unresolved D. The J call is in doubt because the DNA end fits TRBJ2-7 better. Germline V gene sequence: CDR1 SGHVS, CDR2 FQNEAQ. CDR3 length: 14 amino acids. CDR3 amino acids: CASSLSGLNYEQYF. The CDR3 bases are TGTGCCAGCAGCTTATCCGGGTTGAACTACGAGCAGTACTTC.

The chain is built from TRBV27 and TRBJ1-2; 7 nucleotides match TRBD1. CDR1 MNHEY and CDR2 SMNVEV come from the germline V gene (reference sequence). V was clipped by 8 bases and J by 8 bases; unmatched bases: 8. The CDR3 has 12 amino acids. This CDR3 is CASSDRVRGYTF. The CDR3 DNA sequence: TGTGCCAGCTCCGACAGGGTGCGCGGCTACACCTTC.